This T cell receptor (beta chain) was obtained from a study of T cell responses to AZD1222 COVID-19 vaccine. Whole-study findings and limits: It should be noted that donors were predominantly white British and more often female, and clonal diversity was possibly underestimated. No day 14 peak samples; only post-peak repertoires were characterized. Seropositive AZD1222 recipients at baseline numbered only six or seven. Vaccination with two AZD1222 doses was followed by a rise in Spike-specific TCR breadth and depth.

Measured with immunoSEQ multiplex PCR; TCRdb has only the in-frame clones, and not every one. This repertoire shows 92,000 or so clones, roughly 90% found once; its top ten account for roughly 24%. Concerning this clone: Its antigen is not identified.

V lost 2 bases to trimming and J lost 4 bases, with 14 bases between them. Germline values: CDR1 MDHEN, CDR2 SYDVKM. This CDR3 is 16 amino acids long. The sequencing here drew on peripheral blood, taken on day 0 of AZD1222 vaccination. This sequence joins TRBV28 and TRBJ2-2; D not certain. The sequence was collected from an adult in good health. The DNA of the CDR3 is TGTGCCAGCAGTTTAAGGGTTGGCACTGGCACCGGGGAGCTGTTTTTT. Protein product: CASSLRVGTGTGELFF.